The rows below give T cell receptor beta chains drawn from one sample of a study of CD8+CD57+ T cells in acquired aplastic anemia. TCRdb processed the reads anew with MiXCR; each CDR3 protein has one entry. The table lists about 400,000 distinct CDR3 sequences, approximately 70% of them singletons. The specimen was sorted CD4+, CD8+, or CD8+CD57+ T cells (not recorded which) from PBMCs. Receptors originate from a human donor in good health, serving as a control. The CDR3 runs from the conserved cysteine through the conserved F or W. The order of the fields is CDR3 protein, CDR3 DNA, J gene, clone size, D gene, V gene. The D gene is left open where the match is weak. Some rows have no size entry. The others give once, few or many, or a class for an expanded clone.

CASSLDIHDSYTGELFF	TGTGCCAGCAGCTTAGACATACACGATAGTTACACCGGGGAGCTGTTTTTT	TRBJ2-2	NA	NA	TRBV7-2
CASSAWGVQETQYF	TGTGCCAGCAGTGCCTGGGGGGTACAAGAGACCCAGTACTTC	TRBJ2-5	few	NA	TRBV25-1
CASSLFSGQGSSSLHF	TGTGCCAGCAGCCTGTTTTCTGGTCAGGGGAGTTCATCCCTCCACTTT	TRBJ1-6	NA	NA	TRBV5-8
CSAAAYGTSNYGYTF	TGCAGTGCAGCAGCATATGGGACTAGCAACTATGGCTACACCTTC	TRBJ1-2	NA	NA	TRBV20-1
CSAPDRGMTEAFF	TGCAGTGCTCCGGACAGGGGTATGACTGAAGCTTTCTTT	TRBJ1-1	many	TRBD1	TRBV20-1
CASSVASALNTEDF	TGTGCCAGCAGCGTAGCATCAGCCTTGAACACTGAAGACTTC	TRBJ2-7	NA	NA	TRBV9
CASSLQGTYEQHF	TGTGCCAGCAGCTTACAGGGAACCTACGAGCAGCACTTC	TRBJ1-5	once	NA	TRBV7-6
CASSRDGGNTIYF	TGTGCCAGCAGCAGAGATGGGGGAAACACGATATATTTT	TRBJ1-3	NA	NA	TRBV9
CASSAGTGSYGYTGYTF	TGTGCCAGCAGCGCCGGGACAGGGAGCTATGGCTACACCGGCTACACCTTC	TRBJ1-2	once	TRBD1	TRBV7-9
CASSPGQGSGGNTHYF	TGCGCCAGCAGCCCCGGGCAGGGCTCGGGAGGAAACACGCATTATTTT	TRBJ2-3	NA	TRBD2	TRBV7-9
CASSLSLAGSYYEQYF	TGTGCCAGCAGCCTCAGCTTGGCAGGGAGTTACTACGAGCAGTACTTC	TRBJ2-7	many	NA	TRBV5-5
CASSPALLHSSGQYF	TGTGCCAGCAGCCCCGCCCTTCTCCACTCGTCCGGGCAGTACTTC	TRBJ2-7	NA	NA	TRBV7-6
CASRSSEHEAVSGGYGYTF	TGTGCCAGCAGGTCATCAGAACACGAAGCAGTTAGCGGTGGCTATGGCTACACCTTC	TRBJ1-2	NA	NA	TRBV7-9
CASSDSDGNQETQYF	TGTGCCAGCAGTGACTCTGACGGGAACCAAGAGACCCAGTACTTC	TRBJ2-5	NA	NA	TRBV5-1
CSARTRTGDNEQFF	TGCAGTGCCCGAACGAGGACAGGGGACAATGAGCAGTTCTTC	TRBJ2-1	once	TRBD1	TRBV20-1
CASSLLQGGNEQFF	TGTGCCAGCAGCCTCCTGCAGGGGGGAAATGAGCAGTTCTTC	TRBJ2-1	NA	NA	TRBV11-2
CASSEGLSDTQYF	TGTGCCAGCAGTGAAGGCCTGTCAGATACGCAGTATTTT	TRBJ2-3	few	NA	TRBV2